These T cell receptor beta chains were read from a single sample in a study of T-cell reconstitution after alpha-beta-depleted transplantation in children. TCRdb re-called the PCR reads with MiXCR, one entry per CDR3 protein. The repertoire holds approximately 500,000 distinct CDR3 sequences, with 25% to 30% as singletons. The source material was PBMCs, sampled before TCRalphabeta/CD19-depleted stem cell transplant. These receptors came from a boy younger than two with Wiskott-Aldrich syndrome, due to receive a stem cell transplant. CDR3s include the opening cysteine and the closing phenylalanine or tryptophan. D genes are given only for firm matches. Rows give clone size only sometimes, using once, few, many, or a class for an expanded clone.

J,V,size,D,CDR3,DNA
TRBJ2-6,TRBV7-3,once,.,CASSRQSLRGANVLTF,TGTGCCAGCAGCCGACAGTCTCTCAGAGGGGCCAACGTCCTGACTTTC
TRBJ1-1,TRBV28,many,.,CASSMNTEAFF,TGTGCCAGCAGTATGAACACTGAAGCTTTCTTT
TRBJ2-1,TRBV20-1,few,TRBD1,CSARAGQGINEQFF,TGCAGTGCTAGGGCGGGACAGGGAATCAATGAGCAGTTCTTC
TRBJ2-1,TRBV20-1,.,.,CSAHRYNEQFF,TGCAGTGCTCACCGATACAATGAGCAGTTCTTC
TRBJ1-1,TRBV5-1,.,.,CASSRNRVERTEAFF,TGCGCCAGCAGCCGCAACAGGGTAGAAAGGACTGAAGCTTTCTTT
TRBJ2-2,TRBV20-1,.,.,CSARGGAATGELFF,TGCAGTGCTAGGGGGGGGGCTGCCACCGGGGAGCTGTTTTTT
TRBJ1-1,TRBV7-9,.,.,CAGGTYLNTEAFF,TGTGCCGGAGGGACATACTTGAACACTGAAGCTTTCTTT
TRBJ2-2,TRBV29-1,.,.,CSVAGFGELFF,TGCAGCGTTGCTGGGTTCGGGGAGCTGTTTTTT
TRBJ2-5,TRBV5-6,.,TRBD1,CASSLYATGVETQYF,TGTGCCAGCAGCCTCTACGCGACAGGGGTGGAGACCCAGTACTTC
TRBJ2-1,TRBV5-1,.,.,CASSFPRDGSSVRSNEQFF,TGCGCCAGCAGCTTTCCCCGGGACGGTTCCTCCGTCCGTTCGAATGAGCAGTTCTTC
TRBJ2-5,TRBV29-1,many,TRBD2,CSEWTSGSSETQYF,TGCAGTGAGTGGACTAGCGGGAGTTCCGAGACCCAGTACTTC
TRBJ2-7,TRBV12-3/TRBV12-4,few,.,CASSFTGWEQYF,TGTGCCAGCAGTTTTACAGGGTGGGAGCAGTACTTC
TRBJ1-1,TRBV5-1,few,.,CASSLDGSFYTEAFF,TGCGCCAGCAGCTTGGATGGCAGTTTTTACACTGAAGCTTTCTTT
TRBJ2-5,TRBV20-1,few,TRBD2,CSAKPLAEETQYF,TGCAGTGCCAAGCCCCTAGCGGAAGAGACCCAGTACTTC
TRBJ2-3,TRBV28,.,.,CASCVRTDTQYF,TGTGCCAGCTGTGTGCGTACAGATACGCAGTATTTT
TRBJ2-1,TRBV9,few,.,CASSVDFGGYSYNEQFF,TGTGCCAGCAGCGTGGACTTCGGGGGCTACTCCTACAATGAGCAGTTCTTC
TRBJ2-3,TRBV20-1,.,.,CSDSGRISTDTQYF,TGCAGTGACTCCGGGCGTATTAGCACAGATACGCAGTATTTT
TRBJ2-1,TRBV28,.,.,CASSPPRGFNNEQFF,TGTGCCAGCAGCCCGCCCCGGGGATTCAACAATGAGCAGTTCTTC
TRBJ1-1,TRBV12-3/TRBV12-4,few,.,CASSPPKRVRLDTEAFF,TGTGCCAGCAGTCCCCCCAAGCGGGTCCGGTTGGACACTGAAGCTTTCTTT
TRBJ2-7,TRBV3-1,few,.,CASSPRLDGAYEQYF,TGTGCCAGCAGCCCCCGACTAGATGGGGCCTACGAGCAGTACTTC
TRBJ1-2,TRBV5-1,.,.,CASSLTGRDDGYTF,TGCGCCAGCAGCTTGACAGGACGGGATGATGGCTACACCTTC
TRBJ2-3,TRBV24-1,.,.,CATSDNYYTDTQYF,TGTGCCACCAGTGATAACTATTACACAGATACGCAGTATTTT